What follows are 31 T cell receptor beta chains derived from one specimen sequenced in a study of cytomegalovirus exposure and HLA in healthy donors. Primers: 60 Vbeta forward and 13 Jbeta reverse. Sequenced by immunoSEQ multiplex PCR; TCRdb stores in-frame clones only, minus some. Altogether approximately 130,000 clones are present, over 65% being singletons, with the ten largest covering 0.95% to 1.5%. Sequenced material: PBMCs. The receptors were sampled from a man aged 45-65 years in good health and CMV-seronegative.

This chain connects TRBV29-1 to TRBJ2-4; D perhaps matches TRBD1 (7 bases). This CDR3 spans 14 amino acids. Germline V gene data show CDR1 as SQVTM and CDR2 as ANQGSEA. Trimming left V 5 bases short and J 5 bases short, with 16 bases between. The CDR3 region has the DNA TGCAGCGTTCGGGACAGTGGAGGGGAAAACATTCAGTACTTC. This sequence encodes CSVRDSGGENIQYF.

V usage is TRBV6-1 and J usage is TRBJ2-1; D remains ambiguous. The CDR3 is made up of 15 amino acids. V was pared by 7 bases and J by 1 base, with 14 bases between. Germline V gene lookup returns CDR1 MNHNS and CDR2 SASEGT. The CDR3 here is CASMRDRGSYNEQFF. The CDR3 DNA reads as TGTGCCAGCATGCGAGACCGAGGATCCTACAATGAGCAGTTCTTC.

In its sample, this clone was seen a few times. This chain links TRBV6-5 with TRBJ2-1; a weak D match, TRBD1 (5 bases). The V and J ends lost 7 bases and 8 bases respectively, with 12 bases between them. This CDR3 region has 12 residues. From germline, CDR1 is MNHEY and CDR2 SVGAGI. The CDR3, as DNA: TGTGCCAGCACCCGAGCAGGGCATGAGCAGTTCTTC. The encoded protein is CASTRAGHEQFF.

This clone came up a few times. V gene TRBV4-3 combines with J gene TRBJ2-2, with D tentatively TRBD1 (5 bases). CDR3 length equals 14 residues. Trimming took 3 bases from V and 5 from J, leaving 10 bases between them. Germline V gene data show CDR1 as LGHNA and CDR2 as YSLEER. CDR3 region: CASSQQGGTGELFF. CDR3 DNA: TGCGCCAGCAGCCAGCAGGGTGGAACCGGGGAGCTGTTTTTT.

V usage is TRBV28 and J usage is TRBJ1-2, with 8 bases lining up with TRBD1. V was clipped by 4 bases and J by 5 bases; unmatched bases: 3. The CDR3 consists of 13 residues. Germline V lookup: CDR1 MDHEN, CDR2 SYDVKM. Written as DNA, the CDR3 is TGTGCCAGCAGTTCAGGGGGCGGTTATGGCTACACCTTC. Protein product: CASSSGGGYGYTF.

The chain is built from TRBV2 and TRBJ2-5; 9 bases match TRBD1. This CDR3 has 13 amino acids. The germline V gene encodes CDR1 SNHLY and CDR2 FYNNEI. Trimming at V came to 7 bases and at J to 5 bases, leaving 5 bases not matched to a gene. The CDR3 protein is CASNRQGEETQYF. As DNA, the CDR3 is TGTGCCAGCAATCGACAGGGGGAGGAGACCCAGTACTTC.

V usage is TRBV2 and J usage is TRBJ2-5; 11 bases match TRBD1. V gave up 4 bases and J gave up 7 bases; unmatched junction bases: 5. The CDR3 consists of 14 residues. Germline CDR1 SNHLY, CDR2 FYNNEI. CDR3 in DNA: TGTGCCAGCAGTGCTACGGGACAGGGGGTGACCCAGTACTTC. This encodes CASSATGQGVTQYF.

This chain links TRBV10-3 with TRBJ1-4; no definite D call. Between the trimmed V and J ends, which lost 10 bases and 0 bases, there was a span of 12 bases. The CDR3 is made up of 14 amino acids. Germline CDR1 reads ENHRY; CDR2 reads SYGVKD. CDR3 sequence reads: CATLDPATNEKLFF. CDR3 nucleotide sequence: TGTGCCACCCTAGACCCTGCAACTAATGAAAAACTGTTTTTT.

The V gene is TRBV6-5, the J gene TRBJ2-1; TRBD2 agrees at 7 bases. CDR3 length: 15 residues. Per the germline V gene, CDR1 is MNHEY and CDR2 is SVGAGI. V was clipped by 5 bases and J by 6 bases; unmatched bases: 10. The CDR3 region has the DNA TGTGCCAGCAGTCCTCGGGGAGCGGGGCCCAATGAGCAGTTCTTC. It codes for CASSPRGAGPNEQFF.

This rearrangement joins TRBV5-1 to TRBJ1-1, with 7 bases identical to TRBD1. Germline V gene sequence: CDR1 SGHRS, CDR2 YFSETQ. This CDR3 is 17 amino acids long. Unmatched junction bases numbered 10, after V lost 0 bases and J lost 2 bases. In DNA, the CDR3 is TGCGCCAGCAGCTTGGGACAGGGCAAGCACAAAAACACTGAAGCTTTCTTT. It translates to CASSLGQGKHKNTEAFF.

The chain uses TRBV7-2 and TRBJ1-5; 7 bases are shared with TRBD1. Germline V gives CDR1 SGHTA, CDR2 FQGNSA. This CDR3 is 16 amino acids long. The V and J ends lost 5 bases and 6 bases, in that order; junction bases with no gene match: 13. The CDR3 sequence is CASSPYQGVGGQPQHF. As DNA, the CDR3 is TGTGCCAGCAGCCCCTACCAGGGGGTCGGCGGTCAGCCCCAGCATTTT.

This clone showed up just a few times. The V gene is TRBV27, the J gene TRBJ1-4; 7 bases line up with TRBD1. The CDR3 contains 14 residues. V dropped 4 bases and J dropped 8; count of bases not matched to a gene: 7. Germline V gene data show CDR1 as MNHEY and CDR2 as SMNVEV (reference sequence). The CDR3 DNA is TGTGCCAGCAGTTCGACAGGGAATTACGAAAAACTGTTTTTT. Amino acids: CASSSTGNYEKLFF.

The CDR3 loop reads CASSVDQTDTQYF. The CDR3 bases are TGTGCCAGCAGCGTAGACCAGACAGATACGCAGTATTTT. The chain uses TRBV9 and TRBJ2-3; D unresolved. The germline V gene has CDR1 SGDLS and CDR2 YYNGEE. V was pared by 0 bases and J by 3 bases, with 5 bases between. The CDR3 is made up of 13 amino acids.

The chain combines TRBV28 with TRBJ2-7, with 13 bases fitting TRBD2. CDR1 and CDR2 (germline): MDHEN, SYDVKM. The CDR3 covers 22 residues. V lost 3 bases, J lost 4 bases, and 24 bases stayed unmatched. The CDR3 coding sequence is TGTGCCAGCAGTTTTGTACTAGCGGGAGGGCATATCCGGGGAGGAACACGTTACGAGCAGTACTTC. Its protein is CASSFVLAGGHIRGGTRYEQYF.

The chain has TRBV10-3 and TRBJ2-5; TRBD2 matches at 8 bases. After removal of 4 bases from V and 2 bases from J, the junction contained 6 bases not matched to a gene. This CDR3 contains 15 residues. The germline V gene has CDR1 ENHRY and CDR2 SYGVKD. CDR3 in amino acids: CAISGGAGGQETQYF. Here the CDR3 DNA reads TGTGCCATCAGTGGAGGGGCGGGGGGACAAGAGACCCAGTACTTC.

V and J are TRBV9 and TRBJ2-2; 8 bases match TRBD2. CDR3 size: 16 residues. Per the germline V gene, CDR1 is SGDLS and CDR2 is YYNGEE. V lost 3 bases, J lost 3 bases, and 7 bases stayed unmatched. DNA of the CDR3: TGTGCCAGCAGCGATCGGGGGGGAGAGTACACCGGGGAGCTGTTTTTT. This translates into CASSDRGGEYTGELFF.

This clone was observed a single time. The J gene is TRBJ2-3, the V gene TRBV15, with 10 bases lining up with TRBD2. The CDR3 is made up of 21 amino acids. V shed 0 bases and J 3 bases; nucleotides not matched to a gene: 18. Germline assignment: CDR1 LNHNV and CDR2 YYDKDF (reference sequence). CDR3 in DNA: TGTGCCACCAGCAGAGATCAAGGGGGGGCCTATACTAGCGGGATTACAGATACGCAGTATTTT. Amino acids: CATSRDQGGAYTSGITDTQYF.

This chain joins TRBV11-2 and TRBJ2-6; D is uncertain. Trimming took off 6 bases at V and 0 bases at J, with 12 bases between the two ends. CDR3 size: 16 residues. The germline V gene has CDR1 SGHAT and CDR2 FQNNGV. CDR3 in amino acids: CASSLMQVSGANVLTF. For the CDR3, the DNA is TGTGCCAGCAGTTTAATGCAGGTCTCTGGGGCCAACGTCCTGACTTTC. Complete variable domain (other parts from reference TRBV11-2 and TRBJ2-6): EAGVAQSPRYKIIEKRQSVAFWCNPISGHATLYWYQQILGQGPKLLIQFQNNGVVDDSQLPKDRFSAERLKGVDSTLKIQPAKLEDSAVYLCASSLMQVSGANVLTFGAGSRLTVL.

V usage is TRBV27 and J usage is TRBJ1-5, with TRBD1 as a possible D gene (6 bases). This CDR3 region has 16 residues. Germline V CDR1 and CDR2: MNHEY, SMNVEV (reference sequence). Trimming took 5 bases from V and 3 from J, leaving 17 bases between them. The DNA of the CDR3 is TGTGCCAGCAGTCCAAAGATAGGACAGTACAATCAGCCCCAGCATTTT. It encodes CASSPKIGQYNQPQHF.

V usage is TRBV28 and J usage is TRBJ1-5; possibly TRBD1 for D (5 bases). Deletions cut 6 bases from V and 2 bases from J, with 20 bases between. The CDR3 consists of 17 residues. Per germline, CDR1 MDHEN and CDR2 SYDVKM. Here the CDR3 DNA reads TGTGCCAGCAGGAGCCTTGGGACTCCTAGGGGCAATCAGCCCCAGCATTTT. Translated, it gives CASRSLGTPRGNQPQHF. The full variable domain, completed using reference TRBV28 and TRBJ1-5, is DVKVTQSSRYLVKRTGEKVFLECVQDMDHENMFWYRQDPGLGLRLIYFSYDVKMKEKGDIPEGYSVSREKKERFSLILESASTNQTSMYLCASRSLGTPRGNQPQHFGDGTRLSIL.

J is TRBJ2-7 and V is TRBV18, with TRBD2 identical over 10 bases. This CDR3 is 12 amino acids long. Germline assignment: CDR1 KGHSH and CDR2 LQKENI. Trimming removed 4 bases from V and 12 bases from J; junction bases left unmatched: 6. The CDR3 sequence is CASSRATSGSYF. CDR3 sequence (DNA): TGTGCCAGCTCACGGGCGACTAGCGGGTCGTACTTC.

CDR3 in DNA: TGTGCCAGCAGCTTAGGGGACAGGGGGAGGCAGTTCTTC. The encoded protein is CASSLGDRGRQFF. V and J are TRBV11-2 and TRBJ2-1; 11 bases line up with TRBD1. The CDR3 is made up of 13 amino acids. With V trimmed by 1 base and J by 12 bases, 2 bases remained unmatched. The V gene's germline CDR1 is SGHAT and CDR2 FQNNGV.

The V gene is TRBV19, the J gene TRBJ2-1; D is unclear. The CDR3 contains 15 residues. Trimming stripped 3 bases from V and 0 bases from J, with 9 bases between. Germline V gives CDR1 LNHDA, CDR2 SQIVND (reference sequence). CDR3 in DNA: TGTGCCAGTAGTATCAGCGTTAGCTCCTACAATGAGCAGTTCTTC. Protein sequence: CASSISVSSYNEQFF. The whole variable domain, remainder taken from reference TRBV19 and TRBJ2-1, is DGGITQSPKYLFRKEGQNVTLSCEQNLNHDAMYWYRQDPGQGLRLIYYSQIVNDFQKGDIAEGYSVSREKKESFPLTVTSAQKNPTAFYLCASSISVSSYNEQFFGPGTRLTVL.

CDR3 region: CASSTWTGGDYGYTF. The CDR3 nucleotides read TGTGCCAGCAGTACTTGGACAGGGGGCGACTATGGCTACACCTTC. The chain links TRBV5-4 to TRBJ1-2, with TRBD1 matching over 11 bases. V lost 5 bases to trimming and J lost 3 bases; unmatched junction nucleotides: 6. The CDR3 sequence is 15 residues long. CDR1 is SGHNT, CDR2 YYREEE, per germline (reference sequence).

This chain connects TRBV13 to TRBJ2-2, with a tentative D call TRBD2 (5 bases). V was cut by 4 bases and J by 1 base, with 7 bases left in between. This CDR3 has 14 residues. The germline CDR1 and CDR2 sequences are PRHDT and FYEKMQ (reference sequence). The CDR3 loop is CASSSSGNTGELFF. As DNA, the CDR3 is TGTGCCAGCAGCTCAAGCGGGAACACCGGGGAGCTGTTTTTT. Full variable domain (rest looked up from reference TRBV13 and TRBJ2-2): AAGVIQSPRHLIKEKRETATLKCYPIPRHDTVYWYQQGPGQDPQFLISFYEKMQSDKGSIPDRFSAQQFSDYHSELNMSSLELGDSALYFCASSSSGNTGELFFGEGSRLTVL.

Of note for this clone: One end of the junction fails to match germline, which may point to a read error. This chain joins TRBV7-7 and TRBJ2-2, with 9 bases lining up with TRBD1. Germline assignment: CDR1 SSHAT and CDR2 FNYEAQ (reference sequence). The CDR3 contains 15 residues. The CDR3 spells CASSLGTGNPGELFF. In DNA, the CDR3 is TGTGCTAGCAGCTTGGGGACAGGGAATCCCGGGGAGCTGTTTTTT.

This chain uses TRBV27 with TRBJ1-6; TRBD1 aligns across 8 bases. The V and J ends lost 0 bases and 10 bases, in that order; junction bases with no gene match: 5. CDR1 is MNHEY, CDR2 SMNVEV, per germline (reference sequence). The CDR3 contains 15 residues. The CDR3 loop is CASSLSMTGASPLHF. Written as DNA, the CDR3 is TGTGCCAGCAGTTTATCGATGACAGGGGCATCACCCCTCCACTTT.

This chain connects TRBV7-6 to TRBJ1-1, with D tentatively TRBD1 (5 bases). Germline V gene lookup returns CDR1 SGHVS and CDR2 FNYEAQ. The CDR3 has 13 residues. V shed 1 base and J shed 11 bases, with 14 bases lying between them. The CDR3 DNA is TGTGCCAGCAGCTTAGTTCAGGGAGGTCGGGCTTTCTTT. This gives the protein CASSLVQGGRAFF.

V gene TRBV27 combines with J gene TRBJ2-7, with 9 bases identical to TRBD1. CDR3 length equals 18 residues. Germline V gene data show CDR1 as MNHEY and CDR2 as SMNVEV (reference sequence). V was pared by 3 bases and J by 5 bases, with 17 bases of the junction left unmatched. CDR3 sequence: CASSFIWGSGDREHEQYF. The CDR3 nucleotides are TGTGCCAGCAGTTTTATTTGGGGGAGTGGGGACAGGGAGCACGAGCAGTACTTC.

A single count supports this clone. The rearrangement links TRBV6-5 to TRBJ2-1; 10 bases are shared with TRBD2. CDR3 size: 15 residues. The J segment lost 5 bases and the V segment lost 6 bases, leaving 7 bases of the junction unmatched. Germline CDR1 reads MNHEY; CDR2 reads SVGAGI. The CDR3 sequence: CASRHEREGDNEQFF. In nucleotides, the CDR3 is TGTGCCAGCAGACACGAGCGGGAGGGCGACAATGAGCAGTTCTTC.

This rearrangement joins TRBV6-5 to TRBJ1-2, with 9 positions matching TRBD1. V lost 2 bases to trimming and J lost 4 bases; unmatched junction nucleotides: 5. This CDR3 has 15 residues. Germline CDR1 reads MNHEY; CDR2 reads SVGAGI. CDR3 bases: TGTGCCAGCAGTTACGGAACAGGGGGCGGCTATGGCTACACCTTC. Translated, it gives CASSYGTGGGYGYTF.